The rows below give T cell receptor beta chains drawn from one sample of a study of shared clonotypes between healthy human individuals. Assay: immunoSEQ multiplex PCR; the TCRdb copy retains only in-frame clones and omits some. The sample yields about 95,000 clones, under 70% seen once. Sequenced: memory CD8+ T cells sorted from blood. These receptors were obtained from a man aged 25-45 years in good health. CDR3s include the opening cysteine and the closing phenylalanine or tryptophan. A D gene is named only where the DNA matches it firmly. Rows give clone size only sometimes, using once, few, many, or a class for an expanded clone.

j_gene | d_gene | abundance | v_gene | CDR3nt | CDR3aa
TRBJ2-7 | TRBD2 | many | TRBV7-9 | TGTGCCAGCGGCCCAGCGGGAGGGACGGGGGACGAGCAGTACTTC | CASGPAGGTGDEQYF
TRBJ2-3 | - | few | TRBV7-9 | TGTGCCGAGGGGCAGGGTCGGTTGGGGGAGGAAGCTGAAGATACGCAGTATTTT | CAEGQGRLGEEAEDTQYF
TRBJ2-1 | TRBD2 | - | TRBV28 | TGTGCCAGCACCCATAGCGGGAGGGCCTTCTATGAGCAGTTCTTC | CASTHSGRAFYEQFF
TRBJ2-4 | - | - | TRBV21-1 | TGTGCCAGCAAGAGGATGAACATTCAGTACTTC | CASKRMNIQYF
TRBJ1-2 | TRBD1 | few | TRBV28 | TGTGCCAGCAGACGTCCCGGGACAGGGTTGGAGGGCTATGGCTACACCTTC | CASRRPGTGLEGYGYTF
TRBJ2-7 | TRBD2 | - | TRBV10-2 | TGCGCCAGCAGTGAAACAAGCGGGACCAGCTCCTACGAGCAGTACTTC | CASSETSGTSSYEQYF
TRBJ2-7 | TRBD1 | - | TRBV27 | TGTGCCAGCAGTGTAACAGGGGGCGGCTACGAGCAGTACTTC | CASSVTGGGYEQYF
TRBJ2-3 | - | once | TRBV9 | TGTGCCAGCAGCGTAAGGGCCACAGATACGCAGTATTTT | CASSVRATDTQYF
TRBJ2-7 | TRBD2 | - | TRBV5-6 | TGTGCCAGCAGCCTGAACACAGGGACTAGCGGGAGGTCCGAGCAGTACTTC | CASSLNTGTSGRSEQYF
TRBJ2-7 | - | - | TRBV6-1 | TGTGCCAGCCGCCTAGGGGACCACTCCTACGAGCAGTACTTC | CASRLGDHSYEQYF
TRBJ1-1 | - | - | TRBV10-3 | TGTGCCATCAGCCCTGGATTTACCCGGGCGATGAACACTGAAGCTTTCTTT | CAISPGFTRAMNTEAFF
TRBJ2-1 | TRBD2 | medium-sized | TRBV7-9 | TGTGCCAGCAGACCTTCTCGGACTAGCGGGGTCGGTGAGCAGTTCTTC | CASRPSRTSGVGEQFF
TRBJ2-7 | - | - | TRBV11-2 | TGTGCCAGCAGCCCGAGAGCTAGTGCCGGAGAATACGAGCAGTACTTC | CASSPRASAGEYEQYF
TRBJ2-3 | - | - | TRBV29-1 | TGCAGCGTTGACTGTGGGCGCAGAATGACAGATACGCAGTATTTT | CSVDCGRRMTDTQYF
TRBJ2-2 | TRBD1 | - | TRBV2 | TGTGCCAGCAGAGGAGACAGGGCGCGCACCGGGGAGCTGTTTTTT | CASRGDRARTGELFF
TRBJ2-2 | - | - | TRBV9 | TGTGCCAGCAGCCTCCCTAGTGGGGGAAGTAACACCGGGGAGCTGTTTTTT | CASSLPSGGSNTGELFF
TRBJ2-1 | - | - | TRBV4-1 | TGCGCCAGCAGCCCACCGGGACCCAAGTACAATGAGCAGTTCTTC | CASSPPGPKYNEQFF
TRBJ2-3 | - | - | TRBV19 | TGTGCCAGTAGTATAGTAACAGCCAGGGGCACAGATACGCAGTATTTT | CASSIVTARGTDTQYF
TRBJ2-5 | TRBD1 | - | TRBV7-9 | TGTGCCAGCAGCTCCGAGGACAGGGTCGAGACCCAGTACTTC | CASSSEDRVETQYF
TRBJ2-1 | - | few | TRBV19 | TGTGCCAGTAGTACGAGGGGCTACAATGAGCAGTTCTTC | CASSTRGYNEQFF
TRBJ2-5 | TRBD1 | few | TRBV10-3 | TGTGCCATCAGTGAAGGGGGCGAACAAGAGACCCAGTACTTC | CAISEGGEQETQYF
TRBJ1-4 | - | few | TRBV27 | TGTGCCAGCAGTTTATTAGGGCCAGATGAAAAACTGTTTTTT | CASSLLGPDEKLFF
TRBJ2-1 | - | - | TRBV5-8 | TGTGCCAGCACCTTGGGGATTATACAGGGTATCAACAATGAGCAGTTCTTC | CASTLGIIQGINNEQFF
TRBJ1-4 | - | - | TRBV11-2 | TGTGCCAGCAGCTTAGTGGGAAAACTGTTTTTT | CASSLVGKLFF
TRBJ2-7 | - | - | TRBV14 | TGTGCCAGCAGCCAAGGGCGGGTATCCCCCTACGAGCAGTACTTC | CASSQGRVSPYEQYF
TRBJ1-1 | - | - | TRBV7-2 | TGTGCCAGCAGCTTAATTGTGGTTAACACTGAAGCTTTCTTT | CASSLIVVNTEAFF
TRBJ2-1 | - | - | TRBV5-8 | TGTGCCAGCAGTCTGATGGCGGCCCGCTCCTACAATGAGCAGTTCTTC | CASSLMAARSYNEQFF
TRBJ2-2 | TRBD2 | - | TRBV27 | TGTGCCAGCAGCTCGCTAGGGACTAGCGCAATCCGGCGGGAGCTGTTTTTT | CASSSLGTSAIRRELFF
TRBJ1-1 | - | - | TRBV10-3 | TGTGCCATCAGTGTGGGTGAAGAAGCTTTCTTT | CAISVGEEAFF
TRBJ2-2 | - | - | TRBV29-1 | TGCAGCGTTGTTCTTCAGGGCTGGAACACCGGGGAGCTGTTTTTT | CSVVLQGWNTGELFF
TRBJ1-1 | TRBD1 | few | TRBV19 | TGTGCCAGTAGTATAGTGTCAGGGGGCTCTGAAGCTTTCTTT | CASSIVSGGSEAFF
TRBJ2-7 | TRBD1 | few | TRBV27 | TGTGCCAGCAGTCTCAAAATCCGGGACAGCACCTACGAGCAGTACTTC | CASSLKIRDSTYEQYF
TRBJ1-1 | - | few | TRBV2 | TGTGCCAGCAGCCCGTGGACTGAAGCTTTCTTT | CASSPWTEAFF
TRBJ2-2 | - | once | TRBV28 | TGTGCCAGCAGCCAGCCCGGGGACACCGGGGAGCTGTTTTTT | CASSQPGDTGELFF
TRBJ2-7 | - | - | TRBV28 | TGTGCCAGCAGTCCCGCGAGGGACGAGCAGTACTTC | CASSPARDEQYF
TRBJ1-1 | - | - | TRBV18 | TGTGCCAGCTCACCATCGAGGAGGGCTGAAGCTTTCTTT | CASSPSRRAEAFF
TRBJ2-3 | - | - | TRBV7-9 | TGTGCCAGCAGCGAGTCAAGGCTAGGGACAGATACGCAGTATTTT | CASSESRLGTDTQYF
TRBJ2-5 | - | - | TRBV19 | TGTGCCAGTAGTATAATCCTCGAGGAGACCCAGTACTTC | CASSIILEETQYF
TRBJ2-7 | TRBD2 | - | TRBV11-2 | TGTGCCAGCAGCTTGATCGGGACTAGCTCCTACGAGCAGTACTTC | CASSLIGTSSYEQYF
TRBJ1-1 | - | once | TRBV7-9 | TGTGCCAGCAGCTCATATAACACTGAAGCTTTCTTT | CASSSYNTEAFF
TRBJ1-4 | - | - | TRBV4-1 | TGCGCCAGCAGCCAATTCCAGGTTGCAACTAATGAAAAACTGTTTTTT | CASSQFQVATNEKLFF
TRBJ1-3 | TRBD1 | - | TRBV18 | TGTGCCAGCTCTCGGGACAGGCCCGACCGCCTCTCTGGAAACACCATATATTTT | CASSRDRPDRLSGNTIYF
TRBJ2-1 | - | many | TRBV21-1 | TGTGCCAGCGATAAGCGGGAGAGGTCCTACAATGAGCAGTTCTTC | CASDKRERSYNEQFF
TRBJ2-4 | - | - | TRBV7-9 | TGTGCCAGCAGCTTCCCCTCCGGGACGCCAAAAAACATTCAGTACTTC | CASSFPSGTPKNIQYF
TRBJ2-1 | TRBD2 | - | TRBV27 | TGTGCCAGCAGGACTAGCGGGAGAGGCAATGAGCAGTTCTTC | CASRTSGRGNEQFF
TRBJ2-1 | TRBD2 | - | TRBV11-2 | TGTGCCAGCAGCTTCAGAACTAGCGGGAGGTGGGGTTACAATGAGCAGTTCTTC | CASSFRTSGRWGYNEQFF
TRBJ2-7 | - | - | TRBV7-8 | TGTGCCAGCAGCGACGTTGGGGCCTACGAGCAGTACTTC | CASSDVGAYEQYF
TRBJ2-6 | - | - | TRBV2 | TGTGCCAGCACGTACAGGATGTCTGGGGCCAACGTCCTGACTTTC | CASTYRMSGANVLTF
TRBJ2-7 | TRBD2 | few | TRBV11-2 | TGTGCCAGCAGCTTAGAATCTGTGGGACTAGAAGAGCAGTACTTC | CASSLESVGLEEQYF
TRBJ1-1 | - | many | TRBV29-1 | TGCAGCGTTGCTCCAGGGAACACTGAAGCTTTCTTT | CSVAPGNTEAFF
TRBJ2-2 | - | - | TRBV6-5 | TGTGCCAGCAATCCGGGCGGGTATACCGGGGAGCTGTTTTTT | CASNPGGYTGELFF
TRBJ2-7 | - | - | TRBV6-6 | TGTGCCAGCAGTTACTCGACGGAGCAGTACTTC | CASSYSTEQYF
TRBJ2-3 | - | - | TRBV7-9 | TGTGCCAGCAGCTTTATAGGGTTCGGGGATACGCAGTATTTT | CASSFIGFGDTQYF
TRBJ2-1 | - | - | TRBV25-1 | TGTGCCAGCAGTGTTATAAACTACAATGAGCAGTTCTTC | CASSVINYNEQFF
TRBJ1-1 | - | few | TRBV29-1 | TGCAGCGTTGTCCCCGGGAACACTGAAGCTTTCTTT | CSVVPGNTEAFF